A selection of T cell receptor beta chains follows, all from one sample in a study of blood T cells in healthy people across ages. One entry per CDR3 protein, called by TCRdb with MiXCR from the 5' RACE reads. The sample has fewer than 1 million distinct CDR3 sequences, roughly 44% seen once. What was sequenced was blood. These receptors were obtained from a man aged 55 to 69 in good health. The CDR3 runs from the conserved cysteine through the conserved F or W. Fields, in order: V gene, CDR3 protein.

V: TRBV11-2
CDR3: CASTKDTHNEQFF

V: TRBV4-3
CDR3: CASSQDLRLAGATDTQYF

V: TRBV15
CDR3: CATSRDIFDGELFF

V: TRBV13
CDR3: CASSAYRGHEQYF

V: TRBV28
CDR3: CASSGFSAGPYEQYF

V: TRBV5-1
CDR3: CASSLGQGADTQYF

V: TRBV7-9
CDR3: CASRSKGHVLTF

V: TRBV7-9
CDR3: CASRPKSGAHWNEQFF

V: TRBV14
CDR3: CASSRDWGSSYEQYF

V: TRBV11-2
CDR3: CASSGAGVYGYTF

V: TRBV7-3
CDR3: CASSQTSLDEQYF

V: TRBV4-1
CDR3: CASSQLLAGGPRTYNEQFF

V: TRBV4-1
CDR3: CASSTDRLNEKLFF

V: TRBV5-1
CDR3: CASSLNSFGETQYF

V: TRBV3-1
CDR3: CASSRKRDRLYEQYF

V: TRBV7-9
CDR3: CASSFGTGVQGGYGYTF

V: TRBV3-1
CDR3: CASSQGVHSYEQYF

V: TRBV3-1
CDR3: CASSQGPWVVNGNEQFF

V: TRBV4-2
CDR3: CASSFQGDNSPLHF

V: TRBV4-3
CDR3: CASSRTLQGARPQNTEAFF

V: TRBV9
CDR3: CASSVDGGQGYEQYF

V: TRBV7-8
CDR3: CASSFRQDEETQYF

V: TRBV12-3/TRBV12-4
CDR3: CASSFDRVDYGYTF

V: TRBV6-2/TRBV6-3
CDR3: CASSPSDRDSYGYTF

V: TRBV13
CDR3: CASSAGTYNEQFF

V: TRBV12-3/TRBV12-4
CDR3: CASIATGGANYGYTF

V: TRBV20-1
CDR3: CSASGTGSNQPQHF

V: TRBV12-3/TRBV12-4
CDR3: CASTRRAVETQYF

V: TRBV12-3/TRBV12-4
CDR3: CASSFDRATNTEAFF

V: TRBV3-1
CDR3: CASSTRSGTGITDTQYF

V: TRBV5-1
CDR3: CASSPASGGPYEQFF

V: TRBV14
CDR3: CASSQAGRTSSDEQYF

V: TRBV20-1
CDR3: CSARDGRPKNEQFF

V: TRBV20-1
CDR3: CSASDRLASSDTQYF

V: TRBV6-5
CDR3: CASSYSTLRPGPGYTF

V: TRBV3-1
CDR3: CASSQLGSSYNEQFF

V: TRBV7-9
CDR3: CASFRQENTGELFF

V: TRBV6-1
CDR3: CASREAGTAKNIQYF

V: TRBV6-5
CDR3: CASTPAPSFYEQYF

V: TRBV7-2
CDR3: CASSLSGTNTDTQYF

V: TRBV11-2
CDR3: CASSLNLLAGDQETQYF